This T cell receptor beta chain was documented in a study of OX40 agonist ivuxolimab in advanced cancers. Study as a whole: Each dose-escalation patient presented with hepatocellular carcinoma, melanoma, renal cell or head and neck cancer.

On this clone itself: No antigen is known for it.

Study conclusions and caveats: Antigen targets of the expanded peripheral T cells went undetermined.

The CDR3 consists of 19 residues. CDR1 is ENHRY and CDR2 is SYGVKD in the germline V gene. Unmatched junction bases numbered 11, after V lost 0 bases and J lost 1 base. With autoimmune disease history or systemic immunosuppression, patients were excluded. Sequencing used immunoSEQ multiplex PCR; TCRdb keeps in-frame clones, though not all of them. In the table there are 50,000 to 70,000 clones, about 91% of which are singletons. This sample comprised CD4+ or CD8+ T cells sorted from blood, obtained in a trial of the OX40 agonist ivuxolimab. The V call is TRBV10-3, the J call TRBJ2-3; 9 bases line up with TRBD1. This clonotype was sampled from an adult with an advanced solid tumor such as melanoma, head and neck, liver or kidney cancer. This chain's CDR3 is CAISESYHPQGAGTDTQYF. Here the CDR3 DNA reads TGTGCCATCAGTGAGTCCTACCACCCACAGGGGGCTGGCACAGATACGCAGTATTTT.